Listed here are 22 T cell receptor beta chains from one sample, sequenced in a study of cytomegalovirus exposure and HLA in healthy donors. TCRdb's table, derived via immunoSEQ multiplex PCR, lists solely in-frame clones and lacks some. The sample holds about 160,000 clones; 90% to 97% are singletons and the top ten take 0.8% to 0.95%. The sample consisted of PBMCs. The receptor source for this set is a young woman in good health and CMV-seronegative.

V usage is TRBV25-1 and J usage is TRBJ1-2; 12 bases match TRBD1. This CDR3 is 17 amino acids long. V was clipped by 6 bases and J by 5 bases; unmatched bases: 13. In germline, CDR1 is MGHDK, CDR2 SYGVNS. CDR3 sequence: CASSGGTGTGGEYGYTF. CDR3 nucleotides: TGTGCCAGCAGCGGGGGGACCGGGACAGGGGGCGAATATGGCTACACCTTC.

This rearrangement joins TRBV18 to TRBJ1-1; D may be TRBD1 (5 bases). Germline CDR1 is KGHSH and CDR2 is LQKENI. V was cut by 6 bases and J by 1 base, with 27 bases left in between. The CDR3 extends over 19 amino acids. The CDR3 sequence is CASSWSDPYVVQGNTEAFF. CDR3 coding DNA: TGTGCCAGCTCTTGGTCCGACCCATACGTAGTGCAGGGGAACACTGAAGCTTTCTTT.

The chain links TRBV13 to TRBJ1-1; the match to TRBD1 covers 8 bases. This CDR3 is 17 amino acids long. CDR1 is PRHDT, CDR2 FYEKMQ, per germline (reference sequence). The J segment lost 1 base and the V segment lost 6 bases, leaving 13 bases of the junction unmatched. CDR3 region: CASRSGTGATRNTEAFF. In nucleotides, the CDR3 is TGTGCCAGCAGATCGGGGACAGGAGCTACGAGGAACACTGAAGCTTTCTTT.

CDR3 protein: CATEGTGNPGGELFF. The DNA for the CDR3 is TGTGCCACCGAGGGGACAGGGAACCCGGGGGGGGAGCTGTTTTTT. V gene TRBV6-5 combines with J gene TRBJ2-2; 9 positions agree with TRBD1. In germline, CDR1 is MNHEY, CDR2 SVGAGI. V lost 10 bases and J lost 8; bases outside the gene matches: 14. The CDR3 extends over 15 amino acids.

The chain employs TRBV30 and TRBJ1-1; no clear D gene. V lost 0 bases and J lost 7, with 6 bases in between. The CDR3 has 11 residues. Germline assignment: CDR1 GTSNPN and CDR2 SVGIG (reference sequence). The CDR3 spells CAWSVSDEAFF. The DNA for the CDR3 is TGTGCCTGGAGTGTAAGCGATGAAGCTTTCTTT.

This chain links TRBV7-6 with TRBJ2-6; 12 bases fit TRBD1. The CDR3 runs to 17 residues. V was pared by 3 bases and J by 4 bases, with 4 bases of the junction left unmatched. CDR1 is SGHVS, CDR2 FNYEAQ, per germline. CDR3 sequence (DNA): TGTGCCAGCAGCTTGGGACAGGGGGCTTCAGGGGCCAACGTCCTGACTTTC. Its protein is CASSLGQGASGANVLTF.

The chain combines TRBV7-9 with TRBJ2-1; D gene uncertain. Germline values: CDR1 SEHNR, CDR2 FQNEAQ (reference sequence). CDR3 length: 13 amino acids. Deletions cut 0 bases from V and 5 bases from J, with 5 bases between. The CDR3 sequence: CASSLAAHNEQFF. CDR3 nucleotide sequence: TGTGCCAGCAGCTTAGCGGCCCACAATGAGCAGTTCTTC.

This rearrangement joins TRBV2 to TRBJ2-1, with D possibly being TRBD2 (5 bases). In germline, CDR1 is SNHLY, CDR2 FYNNEI. The CDR3 covers 14 residues. The ends were cut back, 6 bases at V and 5 bases at J, with 14 bases in the middle. The CDR3 DNA follows: TGTGCCAGCAGCCTATTAGGACTCAACAATGAGCAGTTCTTC. It codes for CASSLLGLNNEQFF.

The V and J genes are TRBV19 and TRBJ2-6, with TRBD1 matching over 12 bases. V lost 10 bases and J lost 1; bases outside the gene matches: 8. There are 17 residues in the CDR3. Germline values: CDR1 LNHDA, CDR2 SQIVND (reference sequence). CDR3 bases: TGTGCCACCGGAATGGGACAGGGGGCGTCTGGGGCCAACGTCCTGACTTTC. It encodes CATGMGQGASGANVLTF. Full variable domain (missing parts from reference TRBV19 and TRBJ2-6): DGGITQSPKYLFRKEGQNVTLSCEQNLNHDAMYWYRQDPGQGLRLIYYSQIVNDFQKGDIAEGYSVSREKKESFPLTVTSAQKNPTAFYLCATGMGQGASGANVLTFGAGSRLTVL.

The chain has TRBV7-9 and TRBJ2-5; D not certain. In germline, CDR1 is SEHNR, CDR2 FQNEAQ (reference sequence). V was pared by 1 base and J by 5 bases, with 11 bases between. The CDR3 totals 14 residues. The CDR3 is CASSLVGPGETQYF. The CDR3 bases are TGTGCCAGCAGCTTAGTGGGCCCTGGGGAGACCCAGTACTTC.

Here the CDR3 DNA reads TGTGCCTTGCGAGCCACGGGGGAGCCCAATTCACCCCTCCACTTT. Its protein is CALRATGEPNSPLHF. The chain links TRBV30 to TRBJ1-6; tentative D call: TRBD1 (5 bases). V was pared by 7 bases and J by 7 bases, with 20 bases between. The CDR3 is made up of 15 amino acids. CDR1 and CDR2 (germline): GTSNPN, SVGIG (reference sequence).

This clone was counted only a few times. This sequence joins TRBV6-6 and TRBJ2-7; D possibly corresponds to TRBD1 (6 bases). V lost 5 bases to trimming and J lost 4 bases, with 12 bases between them. The CDR3 covers 13 residues. Germline CDR1 MNHNY, CDR2 SVGAGI (reference sequence). The DNA of the CDR3 is TGTGCCAGCAGTCGGGACAAAGGGTACGAGCAGTACTTC. Protein: CASSRDKGYEQYF.

The chain links TRBV30 to TRBJ2-5; 7 bases are a match to TRBD2. J gave up 4 bases and V 5 bases, and 7 bases lay outside the gene matches. CDR3 size: 13 residues. CDR1 is GTSNPN and CDR2 is SVGIG in the germline V gene (reference sequence). The CDR3 spells CAWAERDGETQYF. For the CDR3, the DNA is TGTGCCTGGGCGGAGCGGGACGGAGAGACCCAGTACTTC.

The chain uses TRBV5-1 and TRBJ2-7, with D perhaps matching TRBD1 (6 bases). There are 16 residues in the CDR3. Looked up from germline, CDR1 is SGHRS and CDR2 is YFSETQ. V was pared by 1 base and J by 2 bases, with 16 bases between. CDR3 residues: CASSLSRGKSPYEQYF. The CDR3, as DNA: TGCGCCAGCAGCTTGAGCAGGGGAAAGTCCCCCTACGAGCAGTACTTC.

V and J are TRBV6-1 and TRBJ2-1, with no clear D. Per the germline V gene, CDR1 is MNHNS and CDR2 is SASEGT. The CDR3 loop spans 11 amino acids. The V end was cut by 8 bases, the J end by 6 bases, with 8 bases between. CDR3 nucleotides: TGTGCCAGCTGGGCCCCCAATGAGCAGTTCTTC. Translated, it gives CASWAPNEQFF.

The chain links TRBV19 to TRBJ1-2; D is ambiguous. The CDR3 contains 14 residues. Germline CDR1 reads LNHDA; CDR2 reads SQIVND (reference sequence). V was cut by 5 bases and J by 4 bases, with 14 bases left in between. The CDR3 sequence is CASSSITLFYGYTF. CDR3 DNA sequence: TGTGCCAGTAGTTCTATCACGCTGTTCTATGGCTACACCTTC.

The table lists this clone with a count of one. V gene TRBV25-1 combines with J gene TRBJ2-2, with 7 bases identical to TRBD1. Germline V lookup: CDR1 MGHDK, CDR2 SYGVNS. This CDR3 is built from 15 residues. The V segment lost 2 bases and the J segment 3 bases; nucleotides outside the gene matches: 3. The CDR3 sequence is CASSEPTGDTGELFF. DNA of the CDR3: TGTGCCAGCAGTGAACCCACAGGGGACACCGGGGAGCTGTTTTTT.

The gene calls are TRBV6-5 and TRBJ2-5; D is unresolved. This CDR3 spans 12 amino acids. Trimming took 4 bases from V and 1 from J, leaving 4 bases between them. The germline V gene has CDR1 MNHEY and CDR2 SVGAGI. The CDR3 loop is CASSSGQETQYF. The DNA of the CDR3 is TGTGCCAGCAGTTCGGGCCAAGAGACCCAGTACTTC.

The rearrangement joins TRBV7-3 to TRBJ2-2, with TRBD2 identical over 9 bases. Germline V lookup: CDR1 SGHTA, CDR2 FQGTGA. The CDR3 runs 14 residues. With 5 bases clipped from V and 6 bases from J, the junction kept 4 bases outside the gene matches. CDR3 sequence reads: CASSSSGGSGELFF. Here the CDR3 DNA reads TGTGCCAGCAGCAGTAGCGGGGGTTCCGGGGAGCTGTTTTTT.

This chain links TRBV6-9 with TRBJ1-1; D call uncertain. Germline CDR1 is MNHGY and CDR2 is SVAAGI. This CDR3 region has 21 residues. Deletions cut 0 bases from V and 3 bases from J, with 29 bases between. This chain's CDR3 is CASSYSRRRRVGIGSDTEAFF. In DNA form, the CDR3 reads TGTGCCAGCAGTTATTCGAGGCGTCGGAGGGTAGGGATTGGATCCGACACTGAAGCTTTCTTT.

This rearrangement joins TRBV14 to TRBJ2-5; 8 positions agree with TRBD2. The CDR3 extends over 17 amino acids. V lost 3 bases, J lost 2 bases, and 11 bases stayed unmatched. The germline V gene has CDR1 SGHDN and CDR2 FVKESK. CDR3 region: CASSQILFSGDQETQYF. CDR3 coding DNA: TGTGCCAGCAGCCAGATCCTTTTTAGCGGGGATCAAGAGACCCAGTACTTC.

This rearrangement joins TRBV5-4 to TRBJ2-3, with 13 bases identical to TRBD2. Germline V gene data show CDR1 as SGHNT and CDR2 as YYREEE (reference sequence). The CDR3 is made up of 17 amino acids. Germline trimming cut 6 bases from V and 6 bases from J; bases unmatched to any gene: 13. The CDR3, as DNA: TGTGCCAGCATCCCACAAGCTGGACTAGCGGGGGCTGATACGCAGTATTTT. This gives the protein CASIPQAGLAGADTQYF.